Included here is one TCR beta chain sequence, with context. Its antigen remains unidentified. The sample is drawn from a study of T cells expressing NK-cell markers. Overall study findings and caveats: Expanded NKG2C+ T cell clones were not confirmed as HCMV-specific. Over 5 donors showed dominant NKG2C+ clonotypes comprising about 1.0-7.0% of their CD8+ T cells.

TCRdb reprocessed the 5' RACE reads and stores each CDR3 protein as one record, lacking DNA. The sample data list more than 120,000 distinct CDR3 sequences. Sequencing input: blood T cells: a sorted CD56 or NKG2C T cell subset, CD4+ or CD8+ T cells, or bulk PBMC T cells (not recorded which). The sequence derives from a young man in good health.

CDR3: CASSVLGAGGQDEQYF. The rearrangement uses TRBV2 and TRBJ2-7; TCRdb's assignment of TRBD1 cannot be checked, as there is no DNA. The CDR3 length is 16 residues. Germline V gives CDR1 SNHLY, CDR2 FYNNEI.